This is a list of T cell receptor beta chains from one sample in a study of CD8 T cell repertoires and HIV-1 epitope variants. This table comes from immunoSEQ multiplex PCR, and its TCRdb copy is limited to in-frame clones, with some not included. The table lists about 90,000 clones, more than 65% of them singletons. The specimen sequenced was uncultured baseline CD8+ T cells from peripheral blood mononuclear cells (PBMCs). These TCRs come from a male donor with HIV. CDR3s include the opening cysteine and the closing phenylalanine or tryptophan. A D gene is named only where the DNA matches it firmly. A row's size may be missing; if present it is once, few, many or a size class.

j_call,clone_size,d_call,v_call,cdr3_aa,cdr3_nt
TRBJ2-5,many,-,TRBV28,CASSPGQLQETQYF,TGTGCCAGCAGCCCAGGACAGCTTCAAGAGACCCAGTACTTC
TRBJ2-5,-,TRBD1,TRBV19,CASSAGTGGFQETQYF,TGTGCCAGTAGTGCCGGGACAGGGGGCTTTCAAGAGACCCAGTACTTC
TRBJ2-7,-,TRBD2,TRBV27,CASSLSRLAGYEQYF,TGTGCCAGCAGTTTAAGCCGACTAGCGGGGTACGAGCAGTACTTC
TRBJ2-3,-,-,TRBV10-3,CAISDEGTDTQYF,TGTGCCATCAGTGATGAGGGAACAGATACGCAGTATTTT
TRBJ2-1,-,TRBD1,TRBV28,CASSPGGPNNEQFF,TGTGCCAGCAGTCCAGGGGGCCCCAACAATGAGCAGTTCTTC
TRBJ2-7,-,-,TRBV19,CASSMDEKRSSYEQYF,TGTGCCAGTAGTATGGATGAGAAGCGGTCCTCCTACGAGCAGTACTTC
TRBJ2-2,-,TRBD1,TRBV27,CASSLSGTANTGELFF,TGTGCCAGCAGTTTATCCGGGACAGCGAACACCGGGGAGCTGTTTTTT
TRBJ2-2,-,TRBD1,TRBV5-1,CASRSGTGNTGELFF,TGCGCCAGCAGGTCCGGGACAGGGAACACCGGGGAGCTGTTTTTT
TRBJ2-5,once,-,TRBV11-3,CASSSGMETQYF,TGTGCCAGCAGCTCAGGGATGGAGACCCAGTACTTC
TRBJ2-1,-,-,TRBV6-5,CASSYSRGDRDNEQFF,TGTGCCAGCAGTTACTCGAGAGGGGATCGGGACAATGAGCAGTTCTTC
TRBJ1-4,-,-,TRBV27,CASSLRTVGEKLFF,TGTGCCAGCAGTTTGCGGACCGTCGGTGAAAAACTGTTTTTT
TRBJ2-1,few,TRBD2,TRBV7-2,CASSLNGLAYNEQFF,TGTGCCAGCAGCTTAAACGGACTAGCCTACAATGAGCAGTTCTTC
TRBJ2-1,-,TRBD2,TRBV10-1,CARIELADNEQFF,TGCGCCAGGATCGAACTAGCGGACAATGAGCAGTTCTTC
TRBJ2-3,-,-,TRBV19,CASAPTDTSTDTQYF,TGTGCCAGTGCTCCAACCGACACGAGCACAGATACGCAGTATTTT
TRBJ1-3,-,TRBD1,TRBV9,CASSEGQGVSGNTIYF,TGTGCCAGCAGCGAAGGACAGGGGGTCTCTGGAAACACCATATATTTT
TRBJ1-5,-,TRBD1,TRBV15,CATSRDRGPGQPQHF,TGTGCCACCAGCAGAGACAGGGGGCCAGGTCAGCCCCAGCATTTT
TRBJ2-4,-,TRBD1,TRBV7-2,CASSFTGTGGNIQYF,TGTGCCAGCAGCTTCACTGGGACAGGGGGCAACATTCAGTACTTC
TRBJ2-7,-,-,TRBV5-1,CASRSDTYEQYF,TGCGCCAGCAGGTCGGACACCTACGAGCAGTACTTC
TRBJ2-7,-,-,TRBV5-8,CASSRYEQYF,TGTGCCAGCAGCCGCTACGAGCAGTACTTC
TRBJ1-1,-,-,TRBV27,CASSRDHTEAFF,TGTGCCAGCAGTAGAGACCACACTGAAGCTTTCTTT
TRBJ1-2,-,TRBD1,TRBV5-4,CASSSEQGDPRGYTF,TGTGCCAGCAGCTCGGAACAGGGGGACCCTAGAGGCTACACCTTC
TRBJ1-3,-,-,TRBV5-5,CASSLDGGNTIYF,TGTGCCAGCAGCTTGGACGGCGGAAACACCATATATTTT
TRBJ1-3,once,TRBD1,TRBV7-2,CASSLNPQGQGAGNTIYF,TGTGCCAGCAGCTTAAACCCGCAGGGACAGGGGGCAGGAAACACCATATATTTT
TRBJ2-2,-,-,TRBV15,CATSRGGGTGELFF,TGTGCCACCAGCAGGGGGGGCGGCACCGGGGAGCTGTTTTTT
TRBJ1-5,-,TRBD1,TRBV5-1,CASSLTGGGQPQHF,TGCGCCAGCAGCTTGACAGGGGGCGGTCAGCCCCAGCATTTT
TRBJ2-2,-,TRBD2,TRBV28,CASSPGGLAGTGELFF,TGTGCCAGCAGTCCTGGGGGACTAGCGGGGACCGGGGAGCTGTTTTTT
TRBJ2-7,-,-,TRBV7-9,CASSLLGTSYEQYF,TGTGCCAGCAGCTTATTAGGGACGTCCTACGAGCAGTACTTC
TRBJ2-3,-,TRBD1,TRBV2,CASRAGTGGADTQYF,TGTGCCAGCAGGGCCGGGACAGGGGGCGCAGATACGCAGTATTTT
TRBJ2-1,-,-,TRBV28,CASSFSRISYNEQFF,TGTGCCAGCAGTTTTTCCAGGATCTCCTACAATGAGCAGTTCTTC
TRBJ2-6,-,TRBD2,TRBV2,CASHLSSGGGPNVLTF,TGTGCCAGTCACCTAAGCTCGGGGGGTGGGCCCAACGTCCTGACTTTC
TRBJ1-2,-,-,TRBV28,CASSLWVGQVANYGYTF,TGTGCCAGCAGTTTATGGGTGGGGCAGGTAGCTAACTATGGCTACACCTTC
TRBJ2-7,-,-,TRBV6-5,CASSYRLLVGYEQYF,TGTGCCAGCAGTTACCGACTGCTAGTAGGCTACGAGCAGTACTTC
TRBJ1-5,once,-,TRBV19,CASSRPENQPQHF,TGTGCCAGTAGCAGGCCAGAAAATCAGCCCCAGCATTTT
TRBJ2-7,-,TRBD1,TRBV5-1,CASNPTGTGTYEQYF,TGCGCCAGCAACCCTACCGGGACAGGGACCTACGAGCAGTACTTC
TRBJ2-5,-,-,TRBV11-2,CASSLDLTGSAETQYF,TGTGCCAGCAGCTTAGATCTGACTGGGAGCGCAGAGACCCAGTACTTC
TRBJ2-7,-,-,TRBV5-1,CASSSQRDIDAYEQYF,TGCGCCAGCAGCTCCCAACGGGACATAGACGCCTACGAGCAGTACTTC
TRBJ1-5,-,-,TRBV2,CASSIENQPQHF,TGTGCCAGCAGTATTGAGAATCAGCCCCAGCATTTT
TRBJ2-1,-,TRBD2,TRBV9,CASSAGTSGEQFF,TGTGCCAGCAGCGCAGGGACTAGTGGTGAGCAGTTCTTC
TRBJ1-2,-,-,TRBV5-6,CASSLVLQGGGYTF,TGTGCCAGCAGCTTGGTACTTCAAGGAGGTGGCTACACCTTC
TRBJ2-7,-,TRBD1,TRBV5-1,CASSLEAGGSYEQYF,TGCGCCAGCAGCTTGGAGGCAGGGGGTTCCTACGAGCAGTACTTC
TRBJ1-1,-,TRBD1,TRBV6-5,CASTNFDRETEAFF,TGTGCCAGCACCAACTTCGACAGGGAAACTGAAGCTTTCTTT
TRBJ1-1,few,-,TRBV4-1,CASSRQENTEAFF,TGCGCCAGCAGCCGGCAGGAGAACACTGAAGCTTTCTTT